The sequence of this TCR beta chain was determined in a study of T cell responses to AZD1222 COVID-19 vaccine. Repertoires were generated with immunoSEQ multiplex PCR, while TCRdb's copy carries only in-frame clones and drops some. Counted here are around 160,000 clones, around nine tenths occurring once; the ten biggest clones make up 2.5% to 3%. This clone has just one count. Germline CDR1 and CDR2: SGHVS and FNYEAQ. The ends were cut back, 2 bases at V and 3 bases at J, with 11 bases in the middle. CDR3 length equals 14 residues. This specimen consisted of peripheral blood, obtained on day 0 of MenACWY control vaccination. V is TRBV7-6 and J is TRBJ2-7; a weak D match, TRBD1 (5 bases). The receptor was derived from an adult in good health. CDR3 sequence: CASSLNPDNYEQYF. CDR3 sequence (DNA): TGTGCCAGCAGCTTAAATCCGGACAACTACGAGCAGTACTTC.